These 8 T cell receptor beta chains came from one sample sequenced in a study of T cells in tumors after PD-1 blockade (dated by TCRdb to between 2018 and 2021). Libraries were made using the immunoSEQ multiplex PCR assay. Imported from immuneACCESS, the table was reduced by TCRdb to in-frame sequences with V and J called. These copies leave out some clones; in studies compared against another copy, an unresolved V gene accounts for under half, and the cause of the remainder is not known. Within this sample are about 33,000 clones, with approximately 78% of them counted one time only. The ten largest clones take up under 50% of the sample. The time point label corresponds to: before anti-PD-1 therapy. Source: PBMCs, taken before anti-PD-1 treatment. These receptors were collected from a human donor with basal cell carcinoma.

The rearrangement links TRBV20-1 to TRBJ2-4; no firm D call. V was cut by 3 bases and J by 0 bases, with 9 bases left in between. The CDR3 extends over 14 amino acids. Germline V lookup: CDR1 DFQATT, CDR2 SNEGSKA (reference sequence). The CDR3 protein is CSASQSIAKNIQYF. CDR3 sequence (DNA): TGCAGTGCTAGTCAATCTATAGCCAAAAACATTCAGTACTTC.

This clone came up once. The V gene is TRBV30, the J gene TRBJ1-3, with 10 bases that match TRBD1. Germline assignment: CDR1 GTSNPN and CDR2 SVGIG (reference sequence). The CDR3 sequence is 14 residues long. V gave up 5 bases and J gave up 2 bases; unmatched junction bases: 3. The chain's CDR3 is CAWDRGLAGNTIYF. CDR3 DNA sequence: TGTGCCTGGGACAGGGGGCTGGCTGGAAACACCATATATTTT.

In its sample, this clone was seen a few times. The chain carries TRBV10-3 and TRBJ1-5; D perhaps matches TRBD1 (6 bases). This CDR3 spans 14 amino acids. V was clipped by 5 bases and J by 7 bases, with 15 bases between them. Germline CDR1 reads ENHRY; CDR2 reads SYGVKD. This CDR3 is CAISPVQGRQPQHF. The DNA for the CDR3 is TGTGCCATCAGTCCCGTACAGGGACGGCAGCCCCAGCATTTT.

The chain combines TRBV6-2 or TRBV6-3 with TRBJ1-5; 7 bases agree with TRBD1. CDR1 is MNHEY and CDR2 is SVGEGT in the germline V gene. Germline trimming cut 6 bases from V and 0 bases from J; bases unmatched to any gene: 2. The CDR3 runs to 14 residues. The CDR3 region is CASSHRGSNQPQHF. The CDR3 nucleotides are TGTGCCAGCAGCCACAGGGGTAGCAATCAGCCCCAGCATTTT.

The rearrangement links TRBV28 to TRBJ1-1; a possible D gene is TRBD1 (5 bases). The CDR3 contains 19 residues. Germline loops: CDR1 MDHEN, CDR2 SYDVKM. The V gene lost 0 bases and the J gene lost 7 bases, with 27 bases spanning the gap. This CDR3 is CASSLWPGNTGLSEGEAFF. The CDR3 coding sequence is TGTGCCAGCAGTTTATGGCCAGGGAACACGGGGCTCTCGGAAGGTGAAGCTTTCTTT.

This chain's CDR3 is CASSPLGLYSNQPQHF. In nucleotides, the CDR3 is TGTGCCAGCAGTCCCCTTGGGCTTTATAGCAATCAGCCCCAGCATTTT. The rearrangement links TRBV28 to TRBJ1-5; unclear D gene. Germline lookup yields CDR1 MDHEN and CDR2 SYDVKM. This CDR3 has 16 residues. V was cut by 5 bases and J by 0 bases, with 14 bases left in between.

The rearrangement joins TRBV7-9 to TRBJ1-4; the D gene is possibly TRBD1 (5 bases). This CDR3 contains 13 residues. V lost 4 bases and J lost 5, with 8 bases in between. Germline-derived CDR1 and CDR2 are SEHNR and FQNEAQ (reference sequence). For the CDR3, the DNA is TGTGCCAGCAGCTCGACAGTAAATGAAAAACTGTTTTTT. This sequence encodes CASSSTVNEKLFF. Variable domain in full (rest from reference TRBV7-9 and TRBJ1-4): DTGVSQNPRHKITKRGQNVTFRCDPISEHNRLYWYRQTLGQGPEFLTYFQNEAQLEKSRLLSDRFSAERPKGSFSTLEIQRTEQGDSAMYLCASSSTVNEKLFFGSGTQLSVL.

This clone is labeled medium-sized (0.01 to 0.1%). The rearrangement uses TRBV7-3 and TRBJ2-1; 10 nucleotides match TRBD2. Germline-derived CDR1 and CDR2 are SGHTA and FQGTGA. The CDR3 covers 15 residues. The V gene end was trimmed by 3 bases and the J gene end by 3 bases; junction bases not matched to a gene: 2. CDR3 sequence (DNA): TGTGCCAGCAGCTTCGGACTAGCGGTCTACAATGAGCAGTTCTTC. Translation: CASSFGLAVYNEQFF.